The 20 T cell receptor beta chains below all came from one sample that was sequenced in a study of neurological immune-mediated disorders. TCRdb re-derived calls from the 5' RACE reads in MiXCR, one entry per CDR3 protein. The sample holds 75,000 to 90,000 distinct CDR3 sequences, about 9.3% seen once. What was sequenced was PBMCs. These receptors all come from a middle-aged man in good health.

This clonotype was seen repeatedly, ten times or more. This chain links TRBV20-1 with TRBJ2-1, with TRBD1 matching 8 bases. Germline V gives CDR1 DFQATT, CDR2 SNEGSKA (reference sequence). V was pared by 6 bases and J by 4 bases, with 11 bases of the junction left unmatched. CDR3 length: 15 amino acids. This chain's CDR3 is CSAQGASGPYNEQFF. CDR3 in DNA: TGCAGTGCCCAGGGGGCGAGCGGTCCTTACAATGAGCAGTTCTTC.

This clonotype was seen many times. The rearrangement links TRBV10-1 to TRBJ1-1; D not resolved. Per the germline V gene, CDR1 is WNHNN and CDR2 is SYGVQD (reference sequence). V lost 2 bases, J lost 9 bases, and 13 bases lay in between. This CDR3 region has 13 residues. CDR3 region: CASSEGDRHKAFF. The DNA for the CDR3 is TGCGCCAGCAGTGAGGGAGATCGCCACAAAGCTTTCTTT.

This clonotype was seen many times. V and J are TRBV12-3 or TRBV12-4 and TRBJ2-3; 9 nucleotides agree with TRBD1. The CDR3 loop spans 13 amino acids. Trimming cost V 5 bases and J 10 bases; bases outside gene matches: 7. CDR3 coding DNA: TGTGCCAGCAGTGGGACAGGGAAGGTTGCGCAGTATTTT. Protein sequence: CASSGTGKVAQYF.

This clonotype appeared a few times. The CDR3, as DNA: TGTGCCAGCAGCCTTGGAGTTGGCTACACCTTC. Its translation is CASSLGVGYTF. The chain is built from TRBV5-8 and TRBJ1-2; D remains ambiguous. This CDR3 contains 11 residues. Germline V gene sequence: CDR1 SGHTS, CDR2 YDEGEE. Trimming took off 4 bases at V and 7 bases at J, with 8 bases between the two ends.

This clonotype was recorded at least ten times. V gene TRBV14 combines with J gene TRBJ2-1; TRBD2 agrees at 16 bases. Germline values: CDR1 SGHDN, CDR2 FVKESK. Trimming removed 4 bases from V and 15 bases from J; junction bases left unmatched: 9. The CDR3 totals 15 residues. The CDR3 protein is CASSLSGTSGRARFF. CDR3 bases: TGTGCCAGCAGCCTTTCCGGGACTAGCGGGAGGGCCCGGTTCTTC.

There are many counts of this clonotype. This chain links TRBV24-1 with TRBJ2-1, with TRBD2 identical over 8 bases. CDR1 is KGHDR, CDR2 SFDVKD, per germline. The CDR3 has 15 amino acids. J gave up 7 bases and V 8 bases, and 12 bases lay outside the gene matches. CDR3 residues: CATTGGEGLRNEQFF. The CDR3 coding sequence is TGTGCCACCACCGGGGGGGAGGGCCTGAGGAATGAGCAGTTCTTC.

This chain uses TRBV5-5 with TRBJ1-1; possibly TRBD1 for D (6 bases). CDR1 SGHKS and CDR2 YYEKEE come from the germline V gene (reference sequence). V was trimmed by 5 bases and J by 2 bases, leaving 13 bases between them. CDR3 length: 14 residues. CDR3: CASRYGTLNTEAFF. The CDR3, as DNA: TGTGCCAGCAGATATGGGACACTCAACACTGAAGCTTTCTTT.

The sample holds many counts of this clonotype. This chain links TRBV5-1 with TRBJ1-1, with a possible D match to TRBD1 (5 bases). Trimming left V 4 bases short and J 6 bases short, with 13 bases between. CDR3 size: 13 residues. Per the germline V gene, CDR1 is SGHRS and CDR2 is YFSETQ. CDR3 coding DNA: TGCGCCAGCAGCCCGGGAGGGGTAGCTGAAGCTTTCTTT. Translated: CASSPGGVAEAFF.

The table lists this clonotype with many counts. This rearrangement joins TRBV2 to TRBJ1-1, with TRBD1 as a possible D gene (5 bases). This CDR3 comprises 16 residues. Germline loops: CDR1 SNHLY, CDR2 FYNNEI. V was pared by 5 bases and J by 1 base, with 17 bases between. The chain's CDR3 is CASSRNRQTGNTEAFF. CDR3 DNA sequence: TGTGCCAGCAGTAGGAACCGCCAAACAGGGAACACTGAAGCTTTCTTT.

The chain employs TRBV3-1 and TRBJ2-1; TRBD2 matches at 7 bases. This CDR3 has 13 residues. Germline V gene lookup returns CDR1 LGHDT and CDR2 YNNKEL (reference sequence). Unmatched junction bases numbered 10, after V lost 8 bases and J lost 9 bases. The DNA for the CDR3 is TGTGCCAGCCGCCCGGGGGGAGAAACTGAGCAGTTCTTC. Its protein is CASRPGGETEQFF.

This clonotype was detected many times. The rearrangement uses TRBV25-1 and TRBJ1-1, with 8 bases that match TRBD1. Trimming cost V 5 bases and J 0 bases; bases outside gene matches: 5. This CDR3 has 15 residues. Per germline, CDR1 MGHDK and CDR2 SYGVNS. CDR3: CASSPTDRVNTEAFF. In DNA, the CDR3 is TGTGCCAGCAGTCCTACGGACAGGGTGAACACTGAAGCTTTCTTT.

This clonotype was counted many times. The chain links TRBV15 to TRBJ2-6; no clear D gene. The length of the CDR3 is 15 residues. V lost 1 base and J 2 bases, leaving 6 bases between the germline ends. The V gene's germline CDR1 is LNHNV and CDR2 YYDKDF (reference sequence). The CDR3 nucleotides are TGTGCCACCAGCAGAGTTGGAGCTGGGGCCAACGTCCTGACTTTC. Its protein is CATSRVGAGANVLTF.

This clonotype came up many times. V usage is TRBV3-1 and J usage is TRBJ2-1; D possibly corresponds to TRBD2 (7 bases). V lost 1 base to trimming and J lost 8 bases, with 18 bases between them. Germline loops: CDR1 LGHDT, CDR2 YNNKEL (reference sequence). The length of the CDR3 is 16 residues. The CDR3 protein is CASSQGVGGVRYEQFF. Written as DNA, the CDR3 is TGTGCCAGCAGCCAAGGTGTAGGGGGGGTTAGGTATGAGCAGTTCTTC.

This clonotype was detected ten times or more. The V and J genes are TRBV11-2 and TRBJ2-2; TRBD2 is a possible D gene (5 bases). Trimming stripped 0 bases from V and 6 bases from J, with 14 bases between. Germline assignment: CDR1 SGHAT and CDR2 FQNNGV. CDR3 length: 16 amino acids. The CDR3 reads CASSLEAGLQSGELFF. The CDR3 region has the DNA TGTGCCAGCAGCTTAGAAGCTGGACTGCAGTCCGGGGAGCTGTTTTTT.

There are many counts of this clonotype. The chain combines TRBV14 with TRBJ2-1; D call uncertain. This CDR3 comprises 15 residues. The V end lost 8 bases, the J end lost 0 bases, and 14 bases lay between the germline ends. From germline, CDR1 is SGHDN and CDR2 FVKESK. The CDR3 spells CASRSTSSSYNEQFF. The CDR3 region has the DNA TGTGCCAGCCGCTCGACTTCAAGCTCCTACAATGAGCAGTTCTTC.

This clonotype was counted ten times or more. CDR3 DNA: TGCAGCGTTGGTCCAGGGGCGCCAGATACGCAGTATTTT. Protein: CSVGPGAPDTQYF. The J gene is TRBJ2-3, the V gene TRBV29-1, with a possible D match to TRBD1 (6 bases). Germline assignment: CDR1 SQVTM and CDR2 ANQGSEA. Trimming took off 4 bases at V and 4 bases at J, with 12 bases between the two ends. CDR3 size: 13 residues.

Many counts were recorded for this clonotype. The chain employs TRBV6-5 and TRBJ1-4, with D perhaps matching TRBD1 (6 bases). V lost 8 bases and J lost 5, with 15 bases in between. CDR3 length: 14 residues. Germline V gene sequence: CDR1 MNHEY, CDR2 SVGAGI. The chain's CDR3 is CASSRGSSNEKLFF. CDR3 nucleotide sequence: TGTGCCAGCTCAAGGGGGTCGTCGAATGAAAAACTGTTTTTT.

This clonotype has at least ten counts. The chain carries TRBV5-6 and TRBJ2-1; 9 nucleotides line up with TRBD2. The CDR3 consists of 15 residues. With V trimmed by 4 bases and J by 6 bases, 8 bases remained unmatched. CDR1 SGHDT and CDR2 YYEEEE come from the germline V gene. The CDR3, as DNA: TGTGCCAGCAGCGGCGTGACTAGCGGTCCCAATGAGCAGTTCTTC. Its translation is CASSGVTSGPNEQFF.

At least ten counts were recorded for this clonotype. The chain recombines TRBV20-1 with TRBJ2-7; possible D gene TRBD2, 5 bases. The germline gives CDR1 DFQATT, CDR2 SNEGSKA (reference sequence). Trimming removed 0 bases from V and 4 bases from J, with 7 bases in between. The CDR3 runs to 12 residues. The CDR3 DNA follows: TGCAGTGCTAGAGATCGGGGTTACGAGCAGTACTTC. Residues: CSARDRGYEQYF.

This clonotype was detected ten times or more. Relative to the germline gene, one junction end is altered; a read error may explain this. The V call is TRBV7-7, the J call TRBJ2-3, with 7 bases matching TRBD1. CDR3 length: 15 residues. Germline V gene sequence: CDR1 SSHAT, CDR2 FNYEAQ (reference sequence). DNA of the CDR3: TGTGCTAGCAGCGCCCGACAGGGTGGGGCAGATACGCAGTATTTT. Translated: CASSARQGGADTQYF.